This T cell receptor beta chain was recorded in a study of shared clonotypes between healthy human individuals. This CDR3 region has 13 residues. After removal of 0 bases from V and 5 bases from J, the junction contained 1 base not matched to a gene. The germline V gene has CDR1 SGHRS and CDR2 YFSETQ. The protocol was immunoSEQ multiplex PCR, while the TCRdb copy is restricted to in-frame clones and leaves out a portion. The sample contains some 200,000 clones, approximately 95% of which appear only once. Sample: naive CD4+ T cells sorted from blood. Subset here: CD45RA+ positively selected. The chain employs TRBV5-1 and TRBJ1-1, with 7 bases aligning to TRBD1. The origin of this receptor is a woman in her 30s in good health. This CDR3 reads CASSLVQGTEAFF. For the CDR3, the DNA is TGCGCCAGCAGCTTGGTACAGGGGACTGAAGCTTTCTTT.